This entry lists 15 T cell receptor beta chains sequenced from one sample in a study of molecular identifiers for immune sequencing clone quantification. MiXCR, run by TCRdb on the PCR reads, gives a single entry per CDR3 protein. This table has 40,000 to 45,000 distinct CDR3 sequences, 15% to 20% appearing once. Sequencing input: naive CD8+ T cells from blood, with Jurkat cell RNA spiked in. The subset denotes: FACS-sorted CD8+CD4-CCR7+CD45RA+ naive T cells. The receptors shown here come from a human donor in good health. Some libraries in this study had Jurkat cell RNA spiked in.

The table lists this clonotype with many counts. The chain uses TRBV20-1 and TRBJ2-3; 10 positions agree with TRBD2. The CDR3 has 15 residues. V was pared by 4 bases and J by 4 bases, with 8 bases of the junction left unmatched. In germline, CDR1 is DFQATT, CDR2 SNEGSKA (reference sequence). The CDR3: CSAIRLAGVSDTQYF. CDR3 DNA sequence: TGCAGTGCTATTAGGCTAGCGGGGGTTTCAGATACGCAGTATTTT.

This chain connects TRBV9 to TRBJ2-5, with 10 bases matching TRBD2. The length of the CDR3 is 15 residues. CDR1 is SGDLS and CDR2 is YYNGEE in the germline V gene. V dropped 4 bases and J dropped 3; count of bases not matched to a gene: 6. CDR3 loop: CASSPQLAGKETQYF. The CDR3 nucleotides read TGTGCCAGCAGCCCCCAACTAGCGGGAAAAGAGACCCAGTACTTC.

This clonotype appeared many times. The V call is TRBV16, the J call TRBJ1-3, with D possibly TRBD1 on 5 matching bases. The CDR3 loop spans 16 amino acids. Trimming removed 4 bases at V and 0 bases at J, with 13 bases between. Germline V gives CDR1 KGHSY, CDR2 FQNENV. CDR3 sequence reads: CASSLTRTSSGNTIYF. The CDR3 DNA reads TGTGCCAGCAGCCTAACCCGGACAAGCTCTGGAAACACCATATATTTT.

Worth noting for this clonotype: Given a much more abundant clone one base away, this may be a read error. This chain connects TRBV19 to TRBJ2-7; D is possibly TRBD1 (6 bases). Trimming cost V 4 bases and J 4 bases, with 14 bases left between them. There are 14 residues in the CDR3. Germline-derived CDR1 and CDR2 are LNHDA and SQIVND (reference sequence). CDR3 in amino acids: CASSTLGASYEQYF. CDR3 nucleotide sequence: TGTGCCAGTAGTACGCTGGGGGCGAGTTACGAGCAGTACTTC.

This clonotype was detected many times. The chain links TRBV4-3 to TRBJ2-6, with D unresolved. Germline values: CDR1 LGHNA, CDR2 YSLEER. V lost 0 bases, J lost 0 bases, and 12 bases lay in between. The length of the CDR3 is 18 residues. The chain's CDR3 is CASSQDSSWSSGANVLTF. As DNA, the CDR3 is TGCGCCAGCAGCCAAGATAGTTCATGGAGCTCTGGGGCCAACGTCCTGACTTTC.

By share, this clonotype ranks as medium-sized. This chain uses TRBV6-4 with TRBJ1-1, with TRBD1 matching over 7 bases. Germline CDR1 is MRHNA and CDR2 is SNTAGT. The CDR3 has 14 residues. Trimming took 7 bases from V and 2 from J; bases not matched to a gene: 7. The CDR3, as DNA: TGTGCCAGCAAAGGACAGGACCAAAACACTGAAGCTTTCTTT. As protein: CASKGQDQNTEAFF.

There are many counts of this clonotype. The genes are TRBV4-1 and TRBJ1-1; perhaps TRBD1 as D (5 bases). The CDR3 consists of 17 residues. The V and J ends lost 4 bases and 1 base respectively, with 19 bases between them. The V gene's germline CDR1 is MGHRA and CDR2 YSYEKL. The CDR3 loop reads CASSPKRSGQPNTEAFF. The CDR3 nucleotides are TGCGCCAGCAGCCCAAAGCGTTCCGGACAACCGAACACTGAAGCTTTCTTT.

This rearrangement joins TRBV27 to TRBJ2-7; 12 positions agree with TRBD2. This CDR3 spans 19 amino acids. The germline CDR1 and CDR2 sequences are MNHEY and SMNVEV (reference sequence). With 1 base clipped from V and 0 bases from J, the junction kept 10 bases outside the gene matches. This CDR3 reads CASSLCASGGALISYEQYF. The CDR3 DNA sequence: TGTGCCAGCAGTTTATGCGCTAGCGGGGGGGCCCTTATCTCCTACGAGCAGTACTTC.

This clonotype occurred many times. V usage is TRBV2 and J usage is TRBJ1-2; perhaps TRBD1 as D (5 bases). Deletions cut 3 bases from V and 5 bases from J, with 13 bases between. Germline-derived CDR1 and CDR2 are SNHLY and FYNNEI. The CDR3 is made up of 14 amino acids. CDR3 loop: CASSDLSGPYGYTF. CDR3 DNA: TGTGCCAGCAGTGACTTGTCAGGGCCTTATGGCTACACCTTC.

This clonotype has ten or more counts. The chain joins TRBV14 to TRBJ2-2; D is unresolved. Between the trimmed V and J ends, which lost 2 bases and 0 bases, there was a span of 4 bases. Germline CDR1 reads SGHDN; CDR2 reads FVKESK. CDR3 length: 14 amino acids. The CDR3 DNA sequence: TGTGCCAGCAGCCAACCGTCGAACACCGGGGAGCTGTTTTTT. Translated: CASSQPSNTGELFF.

Concerning this clonotype itself: Its ends do not fully match the called genes, so a read error is possible. The chain combines TRBV5-8 with TRBJ2-3; a weak D match, TRBD2 (7 bases). Germline V lookup: CDR1 SGHTS, CDR2 YDEGEE. There are 16 residues in the CDR3. CDR3 bases: TGTGCCAGCTCCCCTGGACTGGGGGGGCGGGCAGAAACGCTGTATTTT. This encodes CASSPGLGGRAETLYF.

There are many counts of this clonotype. This CDR3 is CASRFDAHPSSGANVLTF. CDR3 in DNA: TGTGCCAGCAGATTCGACGCTCACCCCTCTTCGGGGGCCAACGTCCTGACTTTC. The chain links TRBV11-2 to TRBJ2-6; D is ambiguous. The CDR3 totals 18 residues. Looked up from germline, CDR1 is SGHAT and CDR2 is FQNNGV. Trimming removed 6 bases from V and 4 bases from J, with 22 bases in between.

This clonotype was seen repeatedly, ten times or more. V and J are TRBV19 and TRBJ2-7; 11 bases are a match to TRBD2. CDR3 size: 15 residues. Germline V lookup: CDR1 LNHDA, CDR2 SQIVND (reference sequence). V shed 5 bases and J 4 bases; nucleotides not matched to a gene: 7. CDR3 DNA sequence: TGTGCCAGTAGTGATAGCGGGGGGGCCGGGTACGAGCAGTACTTC. This sequence encodes CASSDSGGAGYEQYF.

The DNA of the CDR3 is TGCAGCGTCCGGGGTCGGGGACAGCTCTACGAGCAGTACTTC. Translated, it gives CSVRGRGQLYEQYF. The chain uses TRBV29-1 and TRBJ2-7; 7 bases fit TRBD1. V was clipped by 6 bases and J by 3 bases; unmatched bases: 11. The CDR3 spans 14 residues. Germline CDR1 reads SQVTM; CDR2 reads ANQGSEA.

This clonotype was seen many times. The rearrangement joins TRBV27 to TRBJ1-5, with D unclear. The V and J ends lost 2 bases and 3 bases respectively, with 8 bases between them. Germline CDR1 and CDR2: MNHEY and SMNVEV (reference sequence). This CDR3 is 14 amino acids long. The CDR3 region is CASSLAGTNQPQHF. Here the CDR3 DNA reads TGTGCCAGCAGTTTAGCTGGAACCAATCAGCCCCAGCATTTT.